This T cell receptor beta chain derives from a study of T cells in Graves' hyperthyroidism and ophthalmopathy. The CDR3 consists of 14 residues. CDR1 and CDR2 from the germline V gene are SGHRS and YFSETQ. The V gene lost 2 bases and the J gene lost 7 bases, with 13 bases spanning the gap. RNA transcripts were the template for amplifying TCR beta CDR3 regions. Researchers ran a first-round RT-PCR on the TCR CDR3 using the HTBI primer set. TCRdb reanalysed the multiplex PCR reads using MiXCR and keeps one entry per CDR3 protein. The sample consists of approximately 640,000 distinct CDR3 sequences, 45% of them appearing once.

The sequence derives from an adult man with Graves' disease, either hyperthyroidism or ophthalmopathy (not recorded which). The sample taken for sequencing was peripheral blood or thyroid tissue (not recorded which). The chain has TRBV5-1 and TRBJ1-5; D unresolved. The CDR3 spells CASSFEGEGQPQHF. The CDR3 DNA reads TGCGCCAGCAGCTTTGAGGGAGAGGGCCAGCCCCAGCATTTT.